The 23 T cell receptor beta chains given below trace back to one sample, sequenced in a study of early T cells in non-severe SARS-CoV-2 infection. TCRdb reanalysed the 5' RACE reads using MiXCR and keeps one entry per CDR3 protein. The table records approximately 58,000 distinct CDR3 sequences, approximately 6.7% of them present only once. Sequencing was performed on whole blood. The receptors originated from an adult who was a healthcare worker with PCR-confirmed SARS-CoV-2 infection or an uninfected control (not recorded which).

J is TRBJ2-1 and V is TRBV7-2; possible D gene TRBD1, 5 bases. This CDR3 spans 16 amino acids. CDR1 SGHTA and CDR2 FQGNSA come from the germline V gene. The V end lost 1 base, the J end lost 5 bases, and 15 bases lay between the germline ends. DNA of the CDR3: TGTGCCAGCAGCTTAGGCCGGGCAAGGGGCGACAATGAGCAGTTCTTC. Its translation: CASSLGRARGDNEQFF.

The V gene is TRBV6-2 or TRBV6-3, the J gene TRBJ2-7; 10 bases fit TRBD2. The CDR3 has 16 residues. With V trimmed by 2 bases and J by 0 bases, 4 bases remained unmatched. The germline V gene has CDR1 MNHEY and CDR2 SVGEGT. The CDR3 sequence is CASSYPLAGASYEQYF. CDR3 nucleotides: TGTGCCAGCAGTTACCCGCTAGCGGGGGCCTCCTACGAGCAGTACTTC.

CDR3 DNA: TGTGCCAGCAGCTTAGTGTCAGGCCTTGAGACTGAAGCTTTCTTT. Amino acids: CASSLVSGLETEAFF. V usage is TRBV7-2 and J usage is TRBJ1-1; no reliable D call. The CDR3 has 15 amino acids. The germline V and J ends were trimmed by 1 base and 5 bases, with 14 bases remaining between them. CDR1 and CDR2 from the germline V gene are SGHTA and FQGNSA.

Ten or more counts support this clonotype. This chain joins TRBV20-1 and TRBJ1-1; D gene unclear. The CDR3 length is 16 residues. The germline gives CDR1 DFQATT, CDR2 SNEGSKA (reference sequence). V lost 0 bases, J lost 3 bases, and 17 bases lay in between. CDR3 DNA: TGCAGTGCTAGAGATAGGGCCTCACAGCGGGACACTGAAGCTTTCTTT. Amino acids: CSARDRASQRDTEAFF.

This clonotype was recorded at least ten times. The CDR3 sequence: CASSQDIWLAGGQSTDTQYF. The DNA for the CDR3 is TGCGCCAGCAGCCAAGATATTTGGCTAGCGGGGGGGCAAAGCACAGATACGCAGTATTTT. V usage is TRBV4-3 and J usage is TRBJ2-3, with 12 bases identical to TRBD2. The germline CDR1 and CDR2 sequences are LGHNA and YSLEER. The trim removed 0 bases at V and 0 bases at J, leaving 10 bases unmatched. There are 20 residues in the CDR3.

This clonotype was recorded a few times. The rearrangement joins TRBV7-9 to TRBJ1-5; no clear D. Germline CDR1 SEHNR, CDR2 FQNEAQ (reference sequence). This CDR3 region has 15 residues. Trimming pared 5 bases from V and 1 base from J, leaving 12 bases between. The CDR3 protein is CASSPRGESNQPQHF. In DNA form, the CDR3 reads TGTGCCAGCAGCCCCCGCGGGGAGAGCAATCAGCCCCAGCATTTT.

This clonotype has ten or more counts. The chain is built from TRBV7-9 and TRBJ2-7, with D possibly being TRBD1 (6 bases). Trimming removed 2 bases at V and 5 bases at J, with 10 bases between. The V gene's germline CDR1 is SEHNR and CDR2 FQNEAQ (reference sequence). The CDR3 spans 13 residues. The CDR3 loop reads CASSLRGIDEQYF. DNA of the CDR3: TGTGCCAGCAGCTTAAGGGGGATCGACGAGCAGTACTTC. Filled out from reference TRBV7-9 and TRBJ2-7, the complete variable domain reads DTGVSQNPRHKITKRGQNVTFRCDPISEHNRLYWYRQTLGQGPEFLTYFQNEAQLEKSRLLSDRFSAERPKGSFSTLEIQRTEQGDSAMYLCASSLRGIDEQYFGPGTRLTVT.

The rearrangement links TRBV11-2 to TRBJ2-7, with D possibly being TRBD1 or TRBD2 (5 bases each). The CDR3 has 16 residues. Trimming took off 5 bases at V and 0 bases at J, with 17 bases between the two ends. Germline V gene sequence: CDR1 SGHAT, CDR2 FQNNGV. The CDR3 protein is CASSRARDGHSYEQYF. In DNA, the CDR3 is TGTGCCAGCAGCCGCGCCCGGGACGGACACTCCTACGAGCAGTACTTC.

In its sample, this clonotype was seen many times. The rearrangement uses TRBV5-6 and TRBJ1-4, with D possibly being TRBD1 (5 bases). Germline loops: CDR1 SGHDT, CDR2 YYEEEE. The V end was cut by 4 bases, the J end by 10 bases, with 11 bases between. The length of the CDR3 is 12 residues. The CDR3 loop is CASSLPGRKLFF. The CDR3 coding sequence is TGTGCCAGCAGCCTCCCGGGGCGAAAACTGTTTTTT.

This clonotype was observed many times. The CDR3 spells CASSIGPGDIYGYTF. The CDR3 nucleotides are TGTGCCAGTAGTATAGGACCGGGGGACATCTATGGCTACACCTTC. The chain links TRBV19 to TRBJ1-2; tentative D call: TRBD1 (6 bases). The CDR3 contains 15 residues. Trimming stripped 1 base from V and 4 bases from J, with 13 bases between. Germline V lookup: CDR1 LNHDA, CDR2 SQIVND (reference sequence).

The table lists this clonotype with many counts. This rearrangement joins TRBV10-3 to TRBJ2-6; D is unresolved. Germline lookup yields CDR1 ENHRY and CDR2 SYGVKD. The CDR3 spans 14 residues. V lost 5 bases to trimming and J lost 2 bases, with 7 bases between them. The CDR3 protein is CAISREPGANVLTF. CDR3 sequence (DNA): TGTGCCATCAGTCGTGAGCCTGGGGCCAACGTCCTGACTTTC.

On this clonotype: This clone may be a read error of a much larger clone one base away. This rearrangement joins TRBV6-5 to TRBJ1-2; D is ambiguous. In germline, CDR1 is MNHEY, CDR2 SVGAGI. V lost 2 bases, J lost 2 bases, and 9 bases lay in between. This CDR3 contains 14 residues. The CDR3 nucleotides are TGTGCCAGCAGTTACGGCCAGACAAACTATGGCTACACCTTC. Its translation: CASSYGQTNYGYTF.

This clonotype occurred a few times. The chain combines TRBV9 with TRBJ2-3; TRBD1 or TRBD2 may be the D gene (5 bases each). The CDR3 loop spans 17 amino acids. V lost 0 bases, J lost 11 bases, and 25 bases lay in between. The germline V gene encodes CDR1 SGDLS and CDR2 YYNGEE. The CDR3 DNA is TGTGCCAGCAGCGTAGATTGGGGACCCCGTCTTGGTGACGGGCAGTATTTT. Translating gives CASSVDWGPRLGDGQYF.

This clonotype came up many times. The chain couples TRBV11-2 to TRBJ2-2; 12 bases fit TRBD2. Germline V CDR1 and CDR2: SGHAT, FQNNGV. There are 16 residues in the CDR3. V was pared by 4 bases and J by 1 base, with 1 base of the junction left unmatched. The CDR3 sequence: CASSSGLAGNTGELFF. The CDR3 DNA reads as TGTGCCAGCAGCTCGGGACTAGCGGGGAACACCGGGGAGCTGTTTTTT.

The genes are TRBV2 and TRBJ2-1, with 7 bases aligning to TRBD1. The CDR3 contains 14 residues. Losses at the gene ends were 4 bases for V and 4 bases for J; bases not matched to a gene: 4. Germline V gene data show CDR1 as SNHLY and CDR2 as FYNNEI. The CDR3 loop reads CASSVGTAYNEQFF. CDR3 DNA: TGTGCCAGCAGTGTCGGGACAGCATACAATGAGCAGTTCTTC.

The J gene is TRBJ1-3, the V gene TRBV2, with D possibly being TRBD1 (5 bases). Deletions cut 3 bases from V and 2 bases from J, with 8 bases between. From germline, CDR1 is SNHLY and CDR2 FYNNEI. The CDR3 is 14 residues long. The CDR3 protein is CASSDRVAGNTIYF. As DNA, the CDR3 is TGTGCCAGCAGTGACAGGGTAGCTGGAAACACCATATATTTT.

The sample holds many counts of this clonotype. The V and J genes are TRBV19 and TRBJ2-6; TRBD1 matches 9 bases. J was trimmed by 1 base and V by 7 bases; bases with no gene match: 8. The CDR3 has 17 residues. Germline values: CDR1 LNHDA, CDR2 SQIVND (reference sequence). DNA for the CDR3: TGTGCCAGTATGGGGACAGGGATCGGGTCTGGGGCCAACGTCCTGACTTTC. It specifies CASMGTGIGSGANVLTF.

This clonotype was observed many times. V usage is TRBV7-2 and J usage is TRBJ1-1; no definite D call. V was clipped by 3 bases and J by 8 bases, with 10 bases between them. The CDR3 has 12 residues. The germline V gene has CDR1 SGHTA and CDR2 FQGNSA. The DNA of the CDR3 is TGTGCCAGCAGCTTGGGTCTCCAAGAAGCTTTCTTT. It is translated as CASSLGLQEAFF.

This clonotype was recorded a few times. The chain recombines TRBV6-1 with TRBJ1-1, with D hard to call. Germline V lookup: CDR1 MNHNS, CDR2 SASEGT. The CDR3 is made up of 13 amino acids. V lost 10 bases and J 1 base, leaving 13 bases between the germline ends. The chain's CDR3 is CAIRRVSNTEAFF. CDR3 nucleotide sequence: TGTGCCATACGGAGAGTGTCGAACACTGAAGCTTTCTTT.

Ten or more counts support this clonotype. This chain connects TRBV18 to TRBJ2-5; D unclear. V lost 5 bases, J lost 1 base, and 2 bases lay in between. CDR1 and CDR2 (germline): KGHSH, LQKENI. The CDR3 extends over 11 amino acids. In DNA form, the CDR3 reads TGTGCCAGCTCATCCCAAGAGACCCAGTACTTC. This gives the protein CASSSQETQYF.

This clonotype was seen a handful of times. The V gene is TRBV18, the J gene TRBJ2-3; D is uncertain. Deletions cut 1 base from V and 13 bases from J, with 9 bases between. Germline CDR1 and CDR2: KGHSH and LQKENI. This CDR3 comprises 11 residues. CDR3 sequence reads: CASSPQAEKYF. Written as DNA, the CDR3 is TGTGCCAGCTCACCACAAGCAGAAAAGTATTTT.

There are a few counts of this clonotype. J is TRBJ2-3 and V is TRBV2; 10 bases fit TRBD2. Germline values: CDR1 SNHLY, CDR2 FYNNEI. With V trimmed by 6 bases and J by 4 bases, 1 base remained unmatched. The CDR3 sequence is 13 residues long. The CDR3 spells CASRLAGSDTQYF. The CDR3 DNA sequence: TGTGCCAGCAGACTAGCGGGATCAGATACGCAGTATTTT.

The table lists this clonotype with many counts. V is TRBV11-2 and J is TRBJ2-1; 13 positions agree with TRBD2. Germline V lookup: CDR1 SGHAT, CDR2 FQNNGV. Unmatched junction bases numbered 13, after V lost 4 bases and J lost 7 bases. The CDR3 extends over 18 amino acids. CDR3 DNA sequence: TGTGCCAGCAGCTCCCTCCGACTAGCGGGGGGACAGGGAAATGAGCAGTTCTTC. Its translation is CASSSLRLAGGQGNEQFF. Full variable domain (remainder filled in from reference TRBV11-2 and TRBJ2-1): EAGVAQSPRYKIIEKRQSVAFWCNPISGHATLYWYQQILGQGPKLLIQFQNNGVVDDSQLPKDRFSAERLKGVDSTLKIQPAKLEDSAVYLCASSSLRLAGGQGNEQFFGPGTRLTVL.